This T cell receptor (beta chain) appears in the sequencing data of a study of cytomegalovirus exposure and HLA in healthy donors. Study background: The early release's HLA-typed donors yielded about 85 million unique TCRs. The study, taken as a whole, reports: Rarity held for most TCR sequences, but there were some public TCRs that occurred in many donors.

Details on this clone: Its antigen remains unidentified.

Researchers ran the PCR with 60 Vbeta and 13 Jbeta primers. Sequenced by immunoSEQ multiplex PCR; TCRdb stores in-frame clones only, minus some. The data contain 200,000 to 250,000 clones, 76% of them singletons. Germline assignment: CDR1 SGHKS and CDR2 YYEKEE (reference sequence). V trimming: 0 bases; J trimming: 4 bases; junction bases outside the gene matches: 7. The CDR3 covers 16 residues. The source material was PBMCs. The clonotype comes from a man younger than 35 in good health and CMV-seronegative. The rearrangement joins TRBV5-5 to TRBJ1-2; the match to TRBD1 covers 9 bases. This CDR3 is CASSLGDRVVGYGYTF. CDR3 nucleotide sequence: TGTGCCAGCAGCTTGGGGGACAGGGTAGTAGGCTATGGCTACACCTTC.